This T cell receptor (beta chain) is drawn from a study of cytomegalovirus exposure and HLA in healthy donors. Background on the study: Around 80 million unique TCRs from HLA-typed donors were held in an early data release.

Regarding this clone: Its matching antigen is unknown.

The PCR was carried out with 60 Vbeta primers and 13 Jbeta primers. Clones were sequenced by immunoSEQ multiplex PCR, and TCRdb holds only the in-frame ones, with some missing. The sample has about 130,000 clones, 75% to 85% seen once; the top ten hold 1%. Germline CDR1 is SGHAT and CDR2 is FQNNGV. Trimming took 2 bases from V and 5 from J, leaving 10 bases between them. The CDR3 totals 14 residues. The study's findings and limits: The availability of immune exposure information extended only to CMV serostatus.

Material for sequencing was PBMCs. This chain joins TRBV11-2 and TRBJ2-1, with D hard to call. The origin of this receptor is a man aged 40-49 years in good health and CMV-seronegative. CDR3: CASSLSITDNEQFF. The CDR3 nucleotides are TGTGCCAGCAGCTTATCTATTACCGACAATGAGCAGTTCTTC.